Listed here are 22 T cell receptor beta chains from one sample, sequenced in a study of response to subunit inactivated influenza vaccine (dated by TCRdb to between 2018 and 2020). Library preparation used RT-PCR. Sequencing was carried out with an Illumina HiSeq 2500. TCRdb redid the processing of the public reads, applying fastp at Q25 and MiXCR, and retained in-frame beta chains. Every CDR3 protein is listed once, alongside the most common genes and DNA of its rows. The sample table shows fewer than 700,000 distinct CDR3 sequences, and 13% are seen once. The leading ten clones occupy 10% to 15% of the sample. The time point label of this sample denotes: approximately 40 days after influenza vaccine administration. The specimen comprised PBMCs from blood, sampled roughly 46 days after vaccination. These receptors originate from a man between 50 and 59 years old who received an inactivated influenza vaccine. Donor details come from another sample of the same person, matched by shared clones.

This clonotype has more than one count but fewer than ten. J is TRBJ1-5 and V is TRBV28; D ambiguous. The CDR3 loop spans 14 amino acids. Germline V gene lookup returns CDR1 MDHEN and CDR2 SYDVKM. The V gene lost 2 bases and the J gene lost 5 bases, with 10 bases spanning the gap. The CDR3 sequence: CASSLVWQDQPQHF. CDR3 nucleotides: TGTGCCAGCAGTTTAGTCTGGCAGGATCAGCCCCAGCATTTT.

CDR3 bases: TGTGCCAGCAGCCGGAACCTCGACAAGCCTCGGGAGACCCAGTACTTC. Translation: CASSRNLDKPRETQYF. V is TRBV11-1 and J is TRBJ2-5; D is unresolved. This CDR3 is 16 amino acids long. CDR1 is SGHAT, CDR2 FQDESV, per germline (reference sequence). The V gene lost 5 bases and the J gene lost 5 bases, with 21 bases spanning the gap.

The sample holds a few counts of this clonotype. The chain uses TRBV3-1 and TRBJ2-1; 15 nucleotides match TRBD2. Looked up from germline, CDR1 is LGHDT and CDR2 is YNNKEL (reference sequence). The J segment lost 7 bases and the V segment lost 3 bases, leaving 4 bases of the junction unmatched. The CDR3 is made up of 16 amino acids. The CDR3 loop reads CASSHPGLAGGNEQFF. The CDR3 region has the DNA TGTGCCAGCAGCCATCCGGGACTAGCGGGAGGTAATGAGCAGTTCTTC.

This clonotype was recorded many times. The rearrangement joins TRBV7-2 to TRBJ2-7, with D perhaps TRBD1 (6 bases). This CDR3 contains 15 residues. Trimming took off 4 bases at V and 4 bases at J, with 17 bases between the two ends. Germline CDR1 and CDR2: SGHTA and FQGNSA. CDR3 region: CASSSTGLGSYEQYF. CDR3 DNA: TGTGCCAGCAGCTCAACAGGGTTGGGATCATACGAGCAGTACTTC.

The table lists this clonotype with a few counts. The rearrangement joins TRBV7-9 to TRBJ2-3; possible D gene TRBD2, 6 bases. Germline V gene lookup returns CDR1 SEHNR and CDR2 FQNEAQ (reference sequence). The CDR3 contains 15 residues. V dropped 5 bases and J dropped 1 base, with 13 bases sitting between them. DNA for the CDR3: TGTGCCAGCAGCCCCTGGCGGGGCCGCACAGATACGCAGTATTTT. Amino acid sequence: CASSPWRGRTDTQYF.

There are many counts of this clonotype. CDR3 residues: CASSLEILSDTQYF. The CDR3 nucleotides are TGCGCCAGCAGTCTTGAAATCCTCTCAGATACGCAGTATTTT. The chain combines TRBV5-1 with TRBJ2-3, with D hard to call. V was shortened by 5 bases and J by 4 bases, with 14 bases between the two germline ends. Germline V lookup: CDR1 SGHRS, CDR2 YFSETQ. This CDR3 has 14 amino acids.

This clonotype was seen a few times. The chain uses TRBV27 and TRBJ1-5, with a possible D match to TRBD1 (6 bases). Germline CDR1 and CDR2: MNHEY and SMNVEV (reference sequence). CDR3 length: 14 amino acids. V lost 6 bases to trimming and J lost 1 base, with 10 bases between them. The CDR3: CASSTGWSNQPQHF. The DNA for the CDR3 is TGTGCCAGCAGCACAGGGTGGAGCAATCAGCCCCAGCATTTT.

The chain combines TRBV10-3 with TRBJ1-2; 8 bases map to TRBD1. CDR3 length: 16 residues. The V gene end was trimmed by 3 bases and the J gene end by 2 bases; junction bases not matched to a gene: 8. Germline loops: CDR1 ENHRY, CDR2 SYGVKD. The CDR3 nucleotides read TGTGCCATCAGTGACCCCAGGACAGGGAAGAACTATGGCTACACCTTC. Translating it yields CAISDPRTGKNYGYTF.

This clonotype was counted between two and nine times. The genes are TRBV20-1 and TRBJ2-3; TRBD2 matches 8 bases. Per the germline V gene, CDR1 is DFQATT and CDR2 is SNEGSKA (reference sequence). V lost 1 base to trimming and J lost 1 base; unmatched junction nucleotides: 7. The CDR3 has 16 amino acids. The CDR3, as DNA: TGCAGTGCTAGAGTTTCACTAGCGGAGGGCACAGATACGCAGTATTTT. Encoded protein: CSARVSLAEGTDTQYF.

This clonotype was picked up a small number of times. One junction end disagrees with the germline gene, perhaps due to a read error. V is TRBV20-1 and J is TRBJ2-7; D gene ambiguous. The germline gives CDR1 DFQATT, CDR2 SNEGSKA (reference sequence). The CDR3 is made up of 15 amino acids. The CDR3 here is CSARGPWGKPYEKYF. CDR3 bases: TGCAGTGCTAGAGGTCCCTGGGGAAAACCCTACGAGAAGTACTTC.

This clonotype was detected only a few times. CDR3 protein: CAISRLAGGIYTQYF. CDR3 nucleotides: TGTGCCATCAGTCGACTAGCGGGGGGGATATATACGCAGTATTTT. The chain carries TRBV10-3 and TRBJ2-3, with 14 bases aligning to TRBD2. The junction had 5 bases not matched to a gene; V was cut back by 5 bases and J by 7 bases. This CDR3 is 15 amino acids long. CDR1 is ENHRY and CDR2 is SYGVKD in the germline V gene.

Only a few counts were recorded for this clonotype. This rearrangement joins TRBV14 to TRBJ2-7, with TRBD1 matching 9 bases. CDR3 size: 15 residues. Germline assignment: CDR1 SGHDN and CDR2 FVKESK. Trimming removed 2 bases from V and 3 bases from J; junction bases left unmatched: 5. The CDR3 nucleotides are TGTGCCAGCAGCCAACTACGACAGGGGGACTACGAGCAGTACTTC. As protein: CASSQLRQGDYEQYF. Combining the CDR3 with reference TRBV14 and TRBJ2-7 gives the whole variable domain EAGVTQFPSHSVIEKGQTVTLRCDPISGHDNLYWYRRVMGKEIKFLLHFVKESKQDESGMPNNRFLAERTGGTYSTLKVQPAELEDSGVYFCASSQLRQGDYEQYFGPGTRLTVT.

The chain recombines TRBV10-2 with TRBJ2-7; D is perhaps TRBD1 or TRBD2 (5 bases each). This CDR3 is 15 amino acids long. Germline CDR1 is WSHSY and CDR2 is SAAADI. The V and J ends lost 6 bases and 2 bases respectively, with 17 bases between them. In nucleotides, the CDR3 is TGCGCCAGCAGCGAACCCGGGACGTCCACCTACGAGCAGTACTTC. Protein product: CASSEPGTSTYEQYF.

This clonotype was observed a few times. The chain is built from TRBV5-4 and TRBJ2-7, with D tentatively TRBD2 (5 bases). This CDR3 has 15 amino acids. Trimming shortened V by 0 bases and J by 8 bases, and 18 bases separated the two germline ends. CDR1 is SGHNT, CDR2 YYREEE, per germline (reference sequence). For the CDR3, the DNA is TGTGCCAGCAGCTTGGGGGGAAGACTAAACGCACAGCAGTACTTC. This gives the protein CASSLGGRLNAQQYF. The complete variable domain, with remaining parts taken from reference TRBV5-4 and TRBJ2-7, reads ETGVTQSPTHLIKTRGQQVTLRCSSQSGHNTVSWYQQALGQGPQFIFQYYREEENGRGNFPPRFSGLQFPNYSSELNVNALELDDSALYLCASSLGGRLNAQQYFGPGTRLTVT.

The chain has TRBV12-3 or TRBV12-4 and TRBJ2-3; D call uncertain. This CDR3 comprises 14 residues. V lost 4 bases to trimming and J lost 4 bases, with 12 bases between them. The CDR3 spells CASSSSGRSDTQYF. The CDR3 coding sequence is TGTGCCAGCAGTTCTTCCGGTCGATCAGATACGCAGTATTTT.

CDR3 residues: CASSYSAGRNTEAFF. The DNA of the CDR3 is TGTGCCAGCAGTTACTCGGCGGGGCGGAACACTGAAGCTTTCTTT. This chain connects TRBV6-5 to TRBJ1-1, with a tentative D call TRBD1 (5 bases). V was shortened by 0 bases and J by 1 base, with 9 bases between the two germline ends. Per the germline V gene, CDR1 is MNHEY and CDR2 is SVGAGI. This CDR3 contains 15 residues.

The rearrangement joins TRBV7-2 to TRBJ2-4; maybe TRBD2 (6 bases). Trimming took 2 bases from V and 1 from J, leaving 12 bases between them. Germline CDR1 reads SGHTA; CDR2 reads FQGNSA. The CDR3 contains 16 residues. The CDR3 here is CASSLSREPAKNIQYF. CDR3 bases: TGTGCCAGCAGCTTAAGTCGGGAGCCCGCCAAAAACATTCAGTACTTC.

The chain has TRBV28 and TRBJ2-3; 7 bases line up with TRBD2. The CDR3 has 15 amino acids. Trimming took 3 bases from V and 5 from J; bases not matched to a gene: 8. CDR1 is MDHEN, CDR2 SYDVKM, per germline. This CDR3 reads CASSFNGLGEDTQYF. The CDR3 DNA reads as TGTGCCAGCAGTTTTAACGGACTAGGCGAAGATACGCAGTATTTT.

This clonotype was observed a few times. The CDR3 protein is CASSYDQAGANVLTF. CDR3 bases: TGTGCCAGCAGTTACGACCAGGCTGGGGCCAACGTCCTGACTTTC. The chain couples TRBV6-5 to TRBJ2-6; D is unclear. V was shortened by 2 bases and J by 2 bases, with 7 bases between the two germline ends. CDR3 length: 15 residues. The V gene's germline CDR1 is MNHEY and CDR2 SVGAGI.

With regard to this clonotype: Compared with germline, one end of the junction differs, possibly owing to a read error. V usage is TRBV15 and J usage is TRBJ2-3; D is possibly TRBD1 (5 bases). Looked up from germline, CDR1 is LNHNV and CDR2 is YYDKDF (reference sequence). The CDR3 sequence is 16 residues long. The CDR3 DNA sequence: TGTGCCACCAGCAGAGTTAGGGGTACATTCACAGCTACGCAGTATTTT. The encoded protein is CATSRVRGTFTATQYF. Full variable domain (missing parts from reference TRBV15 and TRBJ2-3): DAMVIQNPRYQVTQFGKPVTLSCSQTLNHNVMYWYQQKSSQAPKLLFHYYDKDFNNEADTPDNFQSRRPNTSFCFLDIRSPGLGDTAMYLCATSRVRGTFTATQYFGPGTRLTVL.

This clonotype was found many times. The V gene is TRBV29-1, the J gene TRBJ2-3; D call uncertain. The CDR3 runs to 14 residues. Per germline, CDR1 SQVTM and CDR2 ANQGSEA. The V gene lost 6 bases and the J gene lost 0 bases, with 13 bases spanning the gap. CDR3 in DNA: TGCAGCGTCGTCCTTTTTACTAGCACAGATACGCAGTATTTT. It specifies CSVVLFTSTDTQYF.

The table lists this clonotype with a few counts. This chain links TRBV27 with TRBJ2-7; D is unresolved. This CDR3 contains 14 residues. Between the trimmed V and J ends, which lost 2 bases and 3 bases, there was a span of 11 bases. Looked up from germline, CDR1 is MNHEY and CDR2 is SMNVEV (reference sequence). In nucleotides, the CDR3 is TGTGCCAGCAGTTTAAAGTCTGCCCACTACGAGCAGTACTTC. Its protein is CASSLKSAHYEQYF.